This passage covers 16 T cell receptor beta chains from one sample sequenced in a study of CD8+ T cells in alopecia areata. Treatment indicated: oral pan-JAK inhibitor, 5-10 mg twice daily. In each case, RNA was isolated and then reverse transcribed into cDNA as the sequencing template. Sequencing used immunoSEQ multiplex PCR; TCRdb keeps in-frame clones, though not all of them. This sample has about 110,000 clones, with 50% to 75% found just once. The sequences come from CD8+ T cells sorted from blood, collected at week 24, from a patient treated with tofacitinib. These receptors all stem from a human donor with alopecia areata.

The chain combines TRBV27 with TRBJ2-1; a possible D gene is TRBD2 (6 bases). The ends were cut back, 6 bases at V and 6 bases at J, with 21 bases in the middle. Germline V gene data show CDR1 as MNHEY and CDR2 as SMNVEV (reference sequence). CDR3 size: 16 residues. The CDR3 DNA sequence: TGTGCCAGCAGCTCCCCTCTAACGGGGGTAACCAATGAGCAGTTCTTC. Translating gives CASSSPLTGVTNEQFF.

The rearrangement uses TRBV2 and TRBJ2-2; D call uncertain. This CDR3 has 11 amino acids. Deletions cut 4 bases from V and 6 bases from J, with 3 bases between. Germline V gene sequence: CDR1 SNHLY, CDR2 FYNNEI. This CDR3 reads CASSAPGELFF. DNA for the CDR3: TGTGCCAGCAGTGCCCCCGGGGAGCTGTTTTTT.

This chain joins TRBV30 and TRBJ2-5, with D possibly matching TRBD2 (6 bases). The germline V gene has CDR1 GTSNPN and CDR2 SVGIG (reference sequence). The CDR3 contains 13 residues. Trimming shortened V by 4 bases and J by 4 bases, and 13 bases separated the two germline ends. DNA of the CDR3: TGTGCCTGGAACCGGGTCGGGGGAGAGACCCAGTACTTC. Translating it yields CAWNRVGGETQYF.

The chain employs TRBV29-1 and TRBJ1-1, with a tentative D call TRBD1 (5 bases). The germline gives CDR1 SQVTM, CDR2 ANQGSEA. The CDR3 length is 10 residues. V lost 7 bases and J 6 bases, leaving 9 bases between the germline ends. CDR3 sequence: CSAGGSEAFF. Here the CDR3 DNA reads TGCAGCGCCGGGGGATCTGAAGCTTTCTTT.

Worth noting for this clone: Different DNA sequences within this sample yield the same CDR3. The CDR3 DNA sequence: TGTGCCAGCAGTTACTCGGGTGAGACCCAGTACTTC. Residues: CASSYSGETQYF. The chain links TRBV6-5 to TRBJ2-5; D remains ambiguous. The CDR3 spans 12 residues. Germline V gene data show CDR1 as MNHEY and CDR2 as SVGAGI. Trimming removed 0 bases at V and 5 bases at J, with 4 bases between.

This chain connects TRBV7-9 to TRBJ2-5, with D possibly matching TRBD2 (6 bases). The germline CDR1 and CDR2 sequences are SEHNR and FQNEAQ (reference sequence). V gave up 6 bases and J gave up 5 bases, with 13 bases separating them. There are 13 residues in the CDR3. The DNA of the CDR3 is TGTGCCAGCAGGCCCGGTGGAGGGGAGACCCAGTACTTC. It codes for CASRPGGGETQYF.

The sample holds a few counts of this clone. The genes are TRBV4-3 and TRBJ2-7, with 11 bases matching TRBD2. V shed 0 bases, J shed 1 base, and the junction held 5 bases outside the gene matches. The CDR3 runs to 17 residues. The germline V gene has CDR1 LGHNA and CDR2 YSLEER. CDR3 residues: CASSQELLAGGSYEQYF. The CDR3 DNA follows: TGCGCCAGCAGCCAAGAACTCCTAGCGGGGGGTTCCTACGAGCAGTACTTC.

The V gene is TRBV27, the J gene TRBJ1-6; maybe TRBD1 (5 bases). CDR3 length: 14 residues. V was shortened by 2 bases and J by 7 bases, with 9 bases between the two germline ends. The germline V gene has CDR1 MNHEY and CDR2 SMNVEV (reference sequence). The CDR3: CASSLPGHNSPLHF. The DNA for the CDR3 is TGTGCCAGCAGTTTACCCGGACACAATTCACCCCTCCACTTT.

The chain combines TRBV7-9 with TRBJ2-7; either TRBD1 or TRBD2 may fit D (5 bases each). The CDR3 loop spans 13 amino acids. Germline CDR1 reads SEHNR; CDR2 reads FQNEAQ (reference sequence). The V and J ends lost 5 bases and 3 bases respectively, with 11 bases between them. Written as DNA, the CDR3 is TGTGCCAGCAGCGCCCGGGACCGCTACGAGCAGTACTTC. Amino acids: CASSARDRYEQYF.

This clone appeared once. The CDR3 is CAWSRLHRGRTEAFF. The CDR3 bases are TGTGCCTGGAGTAGACTTCACAGGGGTAGGACTGAAGCTTTCTTT. The chain carries TRBV30 and TRBJ1-1; 7 nucleotides match TRBD1. V dropped 2 bases and J dropped 5; count of bases not matched to a gene: 11. The CDR3 has 15 amino acids. Germline CDR1 reads GTSNPN; CDR2 reads SVGIG (reference sequence).

The chain recombines TRBV4-3 with TRBJ2-2; 9 bases align to TRBD1. The V gene's germline CDR1 is LGHNA and CDR2 YSLEER. V shed 6 bases and J 7 bases; nucleotides not matched to a gene: 9. CDR3 length equals 15 residues. The CDR3 protein is CASSPDRGGLGELFF. In DNA, the CDR3 is TGCGCCAGCAGTCCGGACAGGGGAGGACTCGGGGAGCTGTTTTTT.

The chain couples TRBV9 to TRBJ2-3; 13 bases map to TRBD2. The CDR3 sequence is 19 residues long. V shed 4 bases, J shed 1 base, and the junction held 12 bases outside the gene matches. Per germline, CDR1 SGDLS and CDR2 YYNGEE. As DNA, the CDR3 is TGTGCCAGCAGCATCTCTACTAGCGGGGGGGCCGATGGCACAGATACGCAGTATTTT. Protein product: CASSISTSGGADGTDTQYF.

The V gene is TRBV6-5, the J gene TRBJ2-7; D is uncertain. The CDR3 length is 11 residues. Trimming left V 6 bases short and J 0 bases short, with 3 bases between. Germline V gives CDR1 MNHEY, CDR2 SVGAGI. The DNA of the CDR3 is TGTGCCAGCAGCGACTCCTACGAGCAGTACTTC. It translates to CASSDSYEQYF.

The chain uses TRBV27 and TRBJ1-2; D may be TRBD1 (5 bases). Trimming shortened V by 2 bases and J by 0 bases, and 7 bases separated the two germline ends. Germline lookup yields CDR1 MNHEY and CDR2 SMNVEV (reference sequence). CDR3 length: 14 residues. The CDR3 nucleotides are TGTGCCAGCAGTTTAGACAGAACTAACTATGGCTACACCTTC. Translation: CASSLDRTNYGYTF.

This chain uses TRBV28 with TRBJ1-1, with 8 bases fitting TRBD1. Germline V gene data show CDR1 as MDHEN and CDR2 as SYDVKM. The V gene end was trimmed by 3 bases and the J gene end by 4 bases; junction bases not matched to a gene: 4. This CDR3 is built from 14 residues. CDR3 nucleotide sequence: TGTGCCAGCAGTTTCTCACAGGGGGGCACTGAAGCTTTCTTT. Translating gives CASSFSQGGTEAFF.

The chain is built from TRBV7-9 and TRBJ1-4; D unresolved. The germline gives CDR1 SEHNR, CDR2 FQNEAQ (reference sequence). This CDR3 spans 16 amino acids. The germline V and J ends were trimmed by 5 bases and 2 bases, with 15 bases remaining between them. The CDR3 nucleotides read TGTGCCAGCAGCCCCGGGCCTCCGGGCACTAATGAAAAACTGTTTTTT. This gives the protein CASSPGPPGTNEKLFF.